This T cell receptor beta chain was sequenced in a study of blood T cell repertoires in COVID-19. Study-wide background: Researchers got acute and convalescent COVID-19 samples from the United States, Italy and Spain. Sources were T cells, B-cell-depleted T cells, or PBMCs; the material itself was cDNA or gDNA.

The V end lost 8 bases, the J end lost 4 bases, and 16 bases lay between the germline ends. CDR1 and CDR2 (germline): MNHEY, SVGAGI. The CDR3 sequence is 14 residues long. Per the original methods: By means of reference gene primer amplification, nucleated cell counts were estimated. The repertoire was sequenced with immunoSEQ multiplex PCR; TCRdb's copy has only in-frame clones and lacks some. That table furnishes V, J and clone size, whereas the DNA furnished D and trimming. The repertoire holds around 110,000 clones, with just under 85% as singletons. The sequenced sample consisted of peripheral blood. This TCR was recovered from a man between 70 and 80 years old with active or convalescent COVID-19. The gene calls are TRBV6-5 and TRBJ2-3; no reliable D call. CDR3 residues: CASRQKAVSDTQYF. In DNA form, the CDR3 reads TGTGCCAGCCGACAAAAGGCAGTTTCAGATACGCAGTATTTT.